This T cell receptor beta chain was retrieved from a study of identical twins. TCRdb processed the 5' RACE reads anew with MiXCR; each CDR3 protein has one entry. The sample shows roughly 350,000 distinct CDR3 sequences, over 9% of them seen only once. Germline-derived CDR1 and CDR2 are LGHNA and YNFKEQ. This CDR3 has 15 residues. The germline V and J ends were trimmed by 1 base and 8 bases, with 15 bases remaining between them. The same data also contributed to another study, on yellow fever vaccine responses in identical twins.

This sequence joins TRBV4-2 and TRBJ2-1; D uncertain. The receptor's source is a woman between 18 and 30 years old in good health. The sequenced material came from CD8+ T cells sorted from blood. CDR3 in DNA: TGTGCCAGCAGCCAAGCGGCGTTTCCCTCGTATGAGCAGTTCTTC. Protein product: CASSQAAFPSYEQFF.